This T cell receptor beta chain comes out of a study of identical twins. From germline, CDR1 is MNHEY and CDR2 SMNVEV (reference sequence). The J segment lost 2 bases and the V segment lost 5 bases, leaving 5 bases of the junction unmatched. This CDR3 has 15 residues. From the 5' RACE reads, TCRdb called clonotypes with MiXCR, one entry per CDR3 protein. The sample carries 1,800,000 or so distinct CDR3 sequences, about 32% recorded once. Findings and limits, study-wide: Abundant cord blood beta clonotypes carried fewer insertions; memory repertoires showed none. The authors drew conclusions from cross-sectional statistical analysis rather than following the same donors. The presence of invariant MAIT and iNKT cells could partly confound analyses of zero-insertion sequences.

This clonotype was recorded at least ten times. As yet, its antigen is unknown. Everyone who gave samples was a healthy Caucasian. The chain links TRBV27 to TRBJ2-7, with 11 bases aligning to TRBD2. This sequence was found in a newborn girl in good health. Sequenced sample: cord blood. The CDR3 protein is CASSLRGLAAYEQYF. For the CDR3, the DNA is TGTGCCAGCAGTCTAAGGGGACTAGCGGCCTACGAGCAGTACTTC.